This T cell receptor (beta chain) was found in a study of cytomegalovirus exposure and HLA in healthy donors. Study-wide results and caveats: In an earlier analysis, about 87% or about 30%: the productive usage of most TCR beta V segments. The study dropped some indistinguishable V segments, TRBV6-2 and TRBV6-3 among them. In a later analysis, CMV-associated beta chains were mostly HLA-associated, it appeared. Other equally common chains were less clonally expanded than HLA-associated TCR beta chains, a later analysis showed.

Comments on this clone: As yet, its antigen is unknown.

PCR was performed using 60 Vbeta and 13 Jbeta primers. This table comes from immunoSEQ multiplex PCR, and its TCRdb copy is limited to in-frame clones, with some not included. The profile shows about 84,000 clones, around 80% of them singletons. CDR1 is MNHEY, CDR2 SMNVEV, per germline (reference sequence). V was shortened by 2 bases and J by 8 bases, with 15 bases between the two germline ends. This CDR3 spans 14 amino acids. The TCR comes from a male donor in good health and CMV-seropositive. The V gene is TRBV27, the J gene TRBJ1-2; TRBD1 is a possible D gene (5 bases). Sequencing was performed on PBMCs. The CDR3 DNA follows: TGTGCCAGCAGTTTAAGCGGGACTTCCTACGGCTACACCTTC. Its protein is CASSLSGTSYGYTF.